This is a list of T cell receptor beta chains from one sample in a study of shared clonotypes between healthy human individuals. Using immunoSEQ multiplex PCR, the repertoire was profiled, and TCRdb retains in-frame clones only, with some absent. The table shows about 2.4 million clones, with around nine tenths occurring only once. Sequencing was done on a sample of naive CD4+ T cells sorted from blood. The origin of the receptors is a man between 18 and 35 years old in good health. Each CDR3 is given with its conserved first and last residue. A D gene is named only where the DNA matches it firmly. The size of a clone is reported for some rows only, either as once, few or many, or as a class for expanded clones.

j_call	v_call	d_call	clone_size	cdr3_nt	cdr3_aa
TRBJ1-1	TRBV7-9	.	.	TGTGCCAGCAGCCAACAGGAAAACACTGAAGCTTTCTTT	CASSQQENTEAFF
TRBJ2-2	TRBV4-1	TRBD2	.	TGCGCCAGCAGCCAAGTTCTAGGGCTAGCGGCGAACACCGGGGAGCTGTTTTTT	CASSQVLGLAANTGELFF
TRBJ1-6	TRBV7-2	.	.	TGTGCCAGCAGCTTAGGGGTGAATTCACCCCTCCACTTT	CASSLGVNSPLHF
TRBJ2-1	TRBV28	.	once	TGTGCCAGCAGCCCCATGGCTATCTACAATGAGCAGTTCTTC	CASSPMAIYNEQFF
TRBJ1-6	TRBV6-5	TRBD1	.	TGTGCCAGCAGTTTTGTGACAGGGGGCTGGAATTCACCCCTCCACTTT	CASSFVTGGWNSPLHF
TRBJ2-7	TRBV7-2	TRBD2	.	TGTGCCAGCAGCTTAAGCGGGGGGGCCTACGAGCAGTACTTC	CASSLSGGAYEQYF
TRBJ2-1	TRBV15	TRBD2	.	TGTGCCACCCAGGGACTAGCGGAGAGCTCCTACAATGAGCAGTTCTTC	CATQGLAESSYNEQFF
TRBJ2-6	TRBV5-5	.	.	TGTGCCAGCAGCTTGGTAGCACGGACCTCTGGGGCCAACGTCCTGACTTTC	CASSLVARTSGANVLTF
TRBJ2-5	TRBV5-5	TRBD1	.	TGTGCCAGCAGCTTCTCGGACAGGGGTGAGACCCAGTACTTC	CASSFSDRGETQYF
TRBJ2-7	TRBV7-2	.	.	TGTGCCAGCAGCTCCCAAGTAAGGGACGAGCAGTACTTC	CASSSQVRDEQYF
TRBJ2-3	TRBV9	TRBD2	.	TGTGCCAGCAGCCCTCGACCTAGCGGGGCCACAGATACGCAGTATTTT	CASSPRPSGATDTQYF
TRBJ2-1	TRBV6-1	TRBD2	.	TGTGCCAGCAGTGTCGGACTAGCGGACAACAATGAGCAGTTCTTC	CASSVGLADNNEQFF
TRBJ2-1	TRBV30	.	.	TGTGCCTGGAGTTCGGTCAATGAGCAGTTCTTC	CAWSSVNEQFF
TRBJ1-2	TRBV5-1	.	once	TGCGCCAGCAGCTTGGTGGGGCAGGGACTTAACTATGGCTACACCTTC	CASSLVGQGLNYGYTF
TRBJ1-2	TRBV6-8	.	.	TGTGCCAGCAGTTACTCTCAACGGTGGACGGGAGGCTACACCTTC	CASSYSQRWTGGYTF
TRBJ1-1	TRBV7-7	.	.	TGTGCTAGCAGCTTATCGTTGGGGGCTGAAGCTTTCTTT	CASSLSLGAEAFF
TRBJ2-2	TRBV11-2	.	.	TGTGCCAGCAGCGAACCGGGACGGAAGAACACCGGGGAGCTGTTTTTT	CASSEPGRKNTGELFF
TRBJ1-4	TRBV19	.	.	TGTGCCAGTAGTATAACTAATGAAAAACTGTTTTTT	CASSITNEKLFF
TRBJ2-3	TRBV2	.	once	TGTGCCAGCAGTGAATTGGCTACTTCCGATACGCAGTATTTT	CASSELATSDTQYF
TRBJ2-7	TRBV5-6	.	.	TGTGCCAGCAGCTTAGCCCACTCCTACGAGCAGTACTTC	CASSLAHSYEQYF
TRBJ2-3	TRBV5-6	TRBD2	.	TGTGCCAGCAGCGCGGGGACTAGCGGGAACCAAGATACGCAGTATTTT	CASSAGTSGNQDTQYF
TRBJ2-1	TRBV7-9	.	.	TGTGCCAGCAGCCCAATCCAGTTCTTC	CASSPIQFF
TRBJ2-1	TRBV10-2	.	.	TGCGCCAGCAGTGAATTGGGTAATGAGCAGTTCTTC	CASSELGNEQFF
TRBJ2-3	TRBV7-3	.	.	TGTGCCAGCAGCTTAATGGGGGTTACAGATACGCAGTATTTT	CASSLMGVTDTQYF
TRBJ2-3	TRBV9	TRBD2	once	TGTGCCAGCAGCGAGGGGACTAGCGGGACCAAAAGAACTAGCACAGATACGCAGTATTTT	CASSEGTSGTKRTSTDTQYF
TRBJ1-1	TRBV5-1	.	few	TGCGCCAGCAGGTGGGGGACGAACACTGAAGCTTTCTTT	CASRWGTNTEAFF
TRBJ2-2	TRBV5-6	TRBD2	.	TGTGCCAGCAGCAGACTTCTAGCGGTCACCACCGGGGAGCTGTTTTTT	CASSRLLAVTTGELFF
TRBJ2-7	TRBV6-5	TRBD1	.	TGTGCCAGCAGGCACCGGGACAGGGGATCCTACGAGCAGTACTTC	CASRHRDRGSYEQYF
TRBJ1-5	TRBV28	TRBD1	.	TGTGCCAGCAGTTTGGGGCAGGGGGTTAGCAATCAGCCCCAGCATTTT	CASSLGQGVSNQPQHF
TRBJ2-2	TRBV4-3	.	.	TGCGCCAGCAGCCACAGGGGAGCCACCGGGGAGCTGTTTTTT	CASSHRGATGELFF
TRBJ2-7	TRBV30	TRBD2	.	TGTGCCTGGGCTACTTATCGGGCTAGCGGGAGTGGTGTCGTCTACGAGCAGTACTTC	CAWATYRASGSGVVYEQYF
TRBJ1-5	TRBV2	.	.	TGTGCCAGCAGTTCACAAGGAACAGGGTCACCAAGTCAGCCCCAGCATTTT	CASSSQGTGSPSQPQHF
TRBJ1-2	TRBV6-6	TRBD1	.	TGTGCCAGCAGTGTCAGGGGGTTCGATGGCTACACCTTC	CASSVRGFDGYTF
TRBJ1-1	TRBV25-1	.	.	TGTGCCAGCGGAGGGGGTCAGGGCTGGAACACTGAAGCTTTCTTT	CASGGGQGWNTEAFF
TRBJ2-3	TRBV15	.	.	TGTGCCACCAGCAGAGATTGGGAGGCTACAGATACGCAGTATTTT	CATSRDWEATDTQYF
TRBJ2-1	TRBV10-3	.	.	TGTGCCATCAGTGAGTCGGGACGAAGCGGCTCGGGGGAGCAGTTCTTC	CAISESGRSGSGEQFF
TRBJ1-5	TRBV6-1	.	.	TGTGCCAGCAGTGAAGACGGGGATCAGCCCCAGCATTTT	CASSEDGDQPQHF
TRBJ1-1	TRBV7-6	TRBD1	.	TGTGCCAGCAGCTTGGGACAGGGAACTGAAGCTTTCTTT	CASSLGQGTEAFF
TRBJ2-2	TRBV9	TRBD1	.	TGTGCCAGCAGCGTTGTACCGGGACAGGGGGCGACCGGGGAGCTGTTTTTT	CASSVVPGQGATGELFF
TRBJ2-5	TRBV2	.	once	TGTGCCAGCAGGAGAAGACAGCAAGAGACCCAGTACTTC	CASRRRQQETQYF
TRBJ2-1	TRBV10-3	TRBD2	.	TGTGCCATCAGTGGCAGCGGGAGTTCCTACAATGAGCAGTTCTTC	CAISGSGSSYNEQFF
TRBJ2-7	TRBV2	.	.	TGTGCCAGCAGTGATTTTAGGGGATTTGCGTCCTACGAGCAGTACTTC	CASSDFRGFASYEQYF